The 3 T cell receptor beta chains reported below all come from one sample, sequenced in a study of brain metastases from non-small cell lung cancer. Some clones are missing from TCRdb's copy, which holds only in-frame ones; the method was immunoSEQ multiplex PCR. Among some 820 clones, 70% to 90% were seen once, and the ten largest hold about 7.9%. Sequenced input: tissue from a brain metastasis. The receptors come from a donor at least 40 years old with non-small cell lung cancer.

The chain joins TRBV18 to TRBJ2-1; the D gene is possibly TRBD1 (5 bases). Trimming took off 6 bases at V and 8 bases at J, with 11 bases between the two ends. CDR3 length: 12 amino acids. The germline V gene has CDR1 KGHSH and CDR2 LQKENI. In DNA, the CDR3 is TGTGCCAGCTCGCTCACAGGCGATGAGCAGTTCTTC. This codes for CASSLTGDEQFF.

The CDR3, as DNA: TGCGCCAGCAGCTTGGCACAGGGCGCGTCCTACGGGGAGCTGTTTTTT. It encodes CASSLAQGASYGELFF. V usage is TRBV5-1 and J usage is TRBJ2-2, with a possible D match to TRBD1 (6 bases). CDR3 size: 16 residues. CDR1 is SGHRS and CDR2 is YFSETQ in the germline V gene. Trimming left V 0 bases short and J 7 bases short, with 16 bases between.

Comment on this clone: A single base separates this from a much larger clone, so it may be a read error. This chain connects TRBV5-1 to TRBJ1-4; no firm D call. The CDR3 consists of 13 residues. Deletions cut 3 bases from V and 8 bases from J, with 11 bases between. Germline V lookup: CDR1 SGHRS, CDR2 YFSETQ. The CDR3 loop is CASSSSRKEKLFF. The CDR3 nucleotides are TGCGCCAGCAGCTCCTCAAGAAAAGAAAAACTGTTTTTT.